Below are 30 T cell receptor beta chains sequenced from a single sample in a study of cytomegalovirus exposure and HLA in healthy donors. Measured with immunoSEQ multiplex PCR; TCRdb has only the in-frame clones, and not every one. The sample consists of roughly 120,000 clones, just under 90% of them appearing once. Sequencing was performed on PBMCs. The receptors shown here come from a man aged 30-40 years in good health and CMV-seronegative.

The CDR3 is CASWQGRGANTEAFF. CDR3 nucleotide sequence: TGTGCCAGTTGGCAGGGGCGAGGGGCGAACACTGAAGCTTTCTTT. The gene calls are TRBV19 and TRBJ1-1; weak D call: TRBD1 (6 bases). Germline CDR1 and CDR2: LNHDA and SQIVND (reference sequence). Trimming cost V 8 bases and J 1 base, with 17 bases left between them. The CDR3 has 15 residues.

The V and J genes are TRBV5-8 and TRBJ1-5; D not resolved. V was cut by 4 bases and J by 2 bases, with 19 bases left in between. The germline gives CDR1 SGHTS, CDR2 YDEGEE. The CDR3 consists of 17 residues. CDR3 DNA sequence: TGTGCCAGCAGCCGCCGTACGAGGTCGCGGGGCAATCAGCCCCAGCATTTT. It codes for CASSRRTRSRGNQPQHF.

V gene TRBV6-1 combines with J gene TRBJ2-5, with 15 bases lining up with TRBD2. The V gene's germline CDR1 is MNHNS and CDR2 SASEGT. The CDR3 extends over 15 amino acids. Germline trimming cut 5 bases from V and 4 bases from J; bases unmatched to any gene: 2. CDR3 amino acids: CASSWTSGGAETQYF. In DNA form, the CDR3 reads TGTGCCAGCAGTTGGACTAGCGGGGGGGCAGAGACCCAGTACTTC.

The chain links TRBV10-3 to TRBJ1-2; maybe TRBD1 (5 bases). Germline assignment: CDR1 ENHRY and CDR2 SYGVKD. The V and J ends lost 8 bases and 0 bases respectively, with 28 bases between them. This CDR3 region has 19 residues. The CDR3 sequence is CAIAGDSFDYSIANYGYTF. The CDR3 DNA reads TGTGCCATCGCGGGGGATTCGTTCGATTACTCGATAGCTAACTATGGCTACACCTTC.

A few counts support this clone. The V gene is TRBV5-1, the J gene TRBJ1-1; D might be TRBD1 (5 bases). The CDR3 spans 14 residues. Trimming cost V 4 bases and J 1 base, with 11 bases left between them. Germline V lookup: CDR1 SGHRS, CDR2 YFSETQ. The CDR3 region has the DNA TGCGCCAGCAGCCTGCTGACAGAGAACACTGAAGCTTTCTTT. Encoded protein: CASSLLTENTEAFF.

This clone was detected only once. This rearrangement joins TRBV4-2 to TRBJ2-3, with 8 nucleotides matching TRBD2. This CDR3 is built from 16 residues. Germline-derived CDR1 and CDR2 are LGHNA and YNFKEQ. V dropped 0 bases and J dropped 11; count of bases not matched to a gene: 13. The CDR3 sequence: CASSQEGTSAYFGQYF. CDR3 in DNA: TGTGCCAGCAGCCAAGAAGGGACTAGTGCGTACTTCGGGCAGTATTTT.

V is TRBV28 and J is TRBJ2-3, with no clear D. CDR1 is MDHEN and CDR2 is SYDVKM in the germline V gene. The CDR3 contains 12 residues. Trimming removed 3 bases at V and 3 bases at J, with 4 bases between. CDR3 amino acids: CASSLRTDTQYF. CDR3 nucleotide sequence: TGTGCCAGCAGTTTGAGAACAGATACGCAGTATTTT.

The chain uses TRBV7-9 and TRBJ2-1, with 8 nucleotides matching TRBD1. The V gene end was trimmed by 5 bases and the J gene end by 2 bases; junction bases not matched to a gene: 8. Germline CDR1 SEHNR, CDR2 FQNEAQ (reference sequence). The CDR3 length is 16 residues. The CDR3 here is CASSTIQGVTYNEQFF. Written as DNA, the CDR3 is TGTGCCAGCAGCACAATACAGGGGGTAACCTACAATGAGCAGTTCTTC. The whole variable domain, remainder taken from reference TRBV7-9 and TRBJ2-1, is DTGVSQNPRHKITKRGQNVTFRCDPISEHNRLYWYRQTLGQGPEFLTYFQNEAQLEKSRLLSDRFSAERPKGSFSTLEIQRTEQGDSAMYLCASSTIQGVTYNEQFFGPGTRLTVL.

The chain combines TRBV5-5 with TRBJ1-1, with 11 bases that match TRBD1. The length of the CDR3 is 15 residues. Per germline, CDR1 SGHKS and CDR2 YYEKEE (reference sequence). V trimming: 1 base; J trimming: 5 bases; junction bases outside the gene matches: 4. CDR3 nucleotides: TGTGCCAGCAGCTTGCACCGGGACAGGGGGACTGAAGCTTTCTTT. This encodes CASSLHRDRGTEAFF. Full variable domain (missing parts from reference TRBV5-5 and TRBJ1-1): DAGVTQSPTHLIKTRGQQVTLRCSPISGHKSVSWYQQVLGQGPQFIFQYYEKEERGRGNFPDRFSARQFPNYSSELNVNALLLGDSALYLCASSLHRDRGTEAFFGQGTRLTVV.

The chain joins TRBV6-1 to TRBJ2-3; no reliable D call. Germline V gene data show CDR1 as MNHNS and CDR2 as SASEGT. There are 15 residues in the CDR3. Trimming shortened V by 4 bases and J by 2 bases, and 13 bases separated the two germline ends. The CDR3 nucleotides are TGTGCCAGCAGTGCGAGTGAGTTCTACACAGATACGCAGTATTTT. This encodes CASSASEFYTDTQYF.

The V call is TRBV11-2, the J call TRBJ1-2; 8 bases align to TRBD1. CDR1 and CDR2 from the germline V gene are SGHAT and FQNNGV. The CDR3 consists of 16 residues. Trimming at V came to 0 bases and at J to 6 bases, leaving 9 bases not matched to a gene. The DNA of the CDR3 is TGTGCCAGCAGCTTAGAAGGGAGTGACAGGGGCAATGGCTACACCTTC. Protein sequence: CASSLEGSDRGNGYTF.

This chain uses TRBV7-9 with TRBJ2-6, with no clear D. The V and J ends lost 5 bases and 1 base respectively, with 6 bases between them. There are 14 residues in the CDR3. Germline V gene lookup returns CDR1 SEHNR and CDR2 FQNEAQ (reference sequence). The CDR3 DNA reads TGTGCCAGCAGCGGGCCTTCTGGGGCCAACGTCCTGACTTTC. This encodes CASSGPSGANVLTF.

Note on this clone: At one boundary the junction diverges from the germline segment, which might be a read error. This rearrangement joins TRBV29-1 to TRBJ1-2, with D unclear. This CDR3 has 13 amino acids. Per germline, CDR1 SQVTM and CDR2 ANQGSEA. CDR3 nucleotide sequence: TGCAGCGTTAAAGAGGGCGAGGGATATGGCTACACCTTC. It is translated as CSVKEGEGYGYTF.

V is TRBV4-1 and J is TRBJ1-5, with D perhaps TRBD1 (5 bases). The V gene lost 0 bases and the J gene lost 9 bases, with 9 bases spanning the gap. The CDR3 is 13 residues long. Germline CDR1 MGHRA, CDR2 YSYEKL. For the CDR3, the DNA is TGCGCCAGCAGCCAAGATCAGGGTCTGCCCCAGCATTTT. It translates to CASSQDQGLPQHF.

The CDR3 region has the DNA TGTGCCAGCAGCGTCTCCCCATCGACAGGGACCTACGAGCAGTACTTC. Amino acids: CASSVSPSTGTYEQYF. The V and J genes are TRBV9 and TRBJ2-7, with TRBD1 identical over 7 bases. The CDR3 loop spans 16 amino acids. V was clipped by 2 bases and J by 2 bases; unmatched bases: 10. Per germline, CDR1 SGDLS and CDR2 YYNGEE.

The chain links TRBV28 to TRBJ2-7; 8 nucleotides line up with TRBD1. V gave up 7 bases and J gave up 0 bases; unmatched junction bases: 17. CDR3 length: 18 residues. The germline CDR1 and CDR2 sequences are MDHEN and SYDVKM. For the CDR3, the DNA is TGTGCCAGCACCAGGTGGAGACAGGGGTCCTCCAGCTCCTACGAGCAGTACTTC. This encodes CASTRWRQGSSSSYEQYF.

CDR3 in amino acids: CAIRGTGTSYEQYF. CDR3 bases: TGTGCCATCAGAGGGACAGGGACTTCCTACGAGCAGTACTTC. This rearrangement joins TRBV10-3 to TRBJ2-7, with 9 nucleotides matching TRBD1. This CDR3 is built from 14 residues. Germline CDR1 reads ENHRY; CDR2 reads SYGVKD. V was pared by 6 bases and J by 1 base, with 4 bases of the junction left unmatched.

The J gene is TRBJ1-1, the V gene TRBV5-6; 9 bases are a match to TRBD1. This CDR3 has 14 residues. V shed 5 bases and J 5 bases; nucleotides not matched to a gene: 7. The V gene's germline CDR1 is SGHDT and CDR2 YYEEEE. The CDR3 DNA reads as TGTGCCAGCAGTTGGGACAGGGAATCTACTGAAGCTTTCTTT. Translating gives CASSWDRESTEAFF.

The rearrangement uses TRBV7-8 and TRBJ1-5, with D perhaps matching TRBD1 (5 bases). The CDR3 covers 12 residues. V lost 5 bases and J 6 bases, leaving 8 bases between the germline ends. The germline gives CDR1 SGHVS, CDR2 FQNEAQ. The CDR3 DNA sequence: TGTGCCAGCAGCGTGACAGTTCAGCCCCAGCATTTT. It translates to CASSVTVQPQHF.

V gene TRBV5-4 combines with J gene TRBJ1-4; the match to TRBD1 covers 9 bases. The V segment lost 3 bases and the J segment 9 bases; nucleotides outside the gene matches: 21. Germline-derived CDR1 and CDR2 are SGHNT and YYREEE (reference sequence). This CDR3 contains 19 residues. CDR3: CASSSGTAGTGLANKKLFF. The CDR3 DNA is TGTGCCAGCAGCTCGGGGACAGCAGGGACAGGGTTAGCCAATAAAAAACTGTTTTTT.

The CDR3 bases are TGTGCCACTACGGGACAGGAAAGCTCCTACGAGCAGTACTTC. Translation gives CATTGQESSYEQYF. J is TRBJ2-7 and V is TRBV10-3; TRBD1 aligns across 8 bases. Trimming at V came to 10 bases and at J to 0 bases, leaving 8 bases not matched to a gene. Germline V gives CDR1 ENHRY, CDR2 SYGVKD. The CDR3 runs 14 residues.

The V and J genes are TRBV9 and TRBJ2-3; D possibly corresponds to TRBD1 (6 bases). This CDR3 is built from 15 residues. Germline assignment: CDR1 SGDLS and CDR2 YYNGEE. The V and J ends lost 0 bases and 0 bases respectively, with 8 bases between them. The CDR3 nucleotides read TGTGCCAGCAGCGTAGAGGGGGTAAGCACAGATACGCAGTATTTT. Its translation: CASSVEGVSTDTQYF.

The chain links TRBV6-4 to TRBJ1-1; D is unclear. The CDR3 is made up of 13 amino acids. The germline V and J ends were trimmed by 3 bases and 1 base, with 6 bases remaining between them. Per the germline V gene, CDR1 is MRHNA and CDR2 is SNTAGT. CDR3 protein: CASSELRNTEAFF. The CDR3 region has the DNA TGTGCCAGCAGTGAGCTACGGAACACTGAAGCTTTCTTT.

This clone turned up a few times. The chain recombines TRBV7-3 with TRBJ1-1; D gene ambiguous. This CDR3 is built from 14 residues. V gave up 4 bases and J gave up 4 bases, with 13 bases separating them. CDR1 and CDR2 from the germline V gene are SGHTA and FQGTGA. The CDR3 here is CASSSSLPGTEAFF. Here the CDR3 DNA reads TGTGCCAGCAGCTCCTCCCTGCCGGGCACTGAAGCTTTCTTT.

This clone has a single count. The chain links TRBV27 to TRBJ2-5, with D possibly TRBD1 on 6 matching bases. Germline CDR1 is MNHEY and CDR2 is SMNVEV (reference sequence). V was clipped by 6 bases and J by 5 bases, with 19 bases between them. CDR3 length: 15 amino acids. CDR3 nucleotides: TGTGCCAGCAGATTGAACAACAGGGTGGGCGAGACCCAGTACTTC. This gives the protein CASRLNNRVGETQYF.

A single count supports this clone. J is TRBJ1-2 and V is TRBV5-6, with 7 bases fitting TRBD1. Trimming at V came to 4 bases and at J to 4 bases, leaving 7 bases not matched to a gene. This CDR3 has 14 amino acids. Germline CDR1 and CDR2: SGHDT and YYEEEE. The CDR3 DNA reads TGTGCCAGCAGCCAACGGACAGGATCCTATGGCTACACCTTC. Encoded protein: CASSQRTGSYGYTF. The whole variable domain, remainder taken from reference TRBV5-6 and TRBJ1-2, is DAGVTQSPTHLIKTRGQQVTLRCSPKSGHDTVSWYQQALGQGPQFIFQYYEEEERQRGNFPDRFSGHQFPNYSSELNVNALLLGDSALYLCASSQRTGSYGYTFGSGTRLTVV.

This clone was seen a single time. The gene calls are TRBV6-5 and TRBJ2-5, with a tentative D call TRBD2 (6 bases). V gave up 2 bases and J gave up 5 bases, with 18 bases separating them. The CDR3 has 16 residues. The germline V gene has CDR1 MNHEY and CDR2 SVGAGI. CDR3 region: CASSYGRSPGGETQYF. For the CDR3, the DNA is TGTGCCAGCAGTTACGGGAGGTCGCCTGGAGGGGAGACCCAGTACTTC.

V gene TRBV15 combines with J gene TRBJ1-1; unclear D gene. Germline V gene sequence: CDR1 LNHNV, CDR2 YYDKDF (reference sequence). This CDR3 is built from 14 residues. The V gene lost 5 bases and the J gene lost 6 bases, with 16 bases spanning the gap. The CDR3 region has the DNA TGTGCCACCAGCCGGGGTGGGAGGATCTCTGAAGCTTTCTTT. This translates into CATSRGGRISEAFF.

V gene TRBV12-5 combines with J gene TRBJ2-4, with a weak D call TRBD1 (5 bases). Germline V gene sequence: CDR1 LGHNT, CDR2 FRNRAP. The CDR3 spans 16 residues. Trimming stripped 1 base from V and 0 bases from J, with 10 bases between. The CDR3 sequence: CASGLDRLLAKNIQYF. CDR3 bases: TGTGCTAGTGGTTTGGACAGGTTACTAGCCAAAAACATTCAGTACTTC.

This chain connects TRBV7-2 to TRBJ1-1; 7 bases match TRBD1. Looked up from germline, CDR1 is SGHTA and CDR2 is FQGNSA. CDR3 length equals 15 residues. J lost 0 bases, V lost 0 bases, and 1 base had no gene match. The CDR3: CASSLAGQLNTEAFF. The CDR3 nucleotides are TGTGCCAGCAGCTTAGCGGGACAGTTGAACACTGAAGCTTTCTTT.